Shown below are 12 T cell receptor beta chains from a single sample sequenced in a study of blood T cell repertoires in COVID-19. TCRdb keeps only in-frame clones here, not all; method: immunoSEQ multiplex PCR. Seen here are some 200,000 clones, approximately 94% observed once, and the top ten hold around 0.8%. The sequenced material came from peripheral blood. These receptors were obtained from a man aged 30 to 39 with COVID-19, enrolled during active disease.

This chain uses TRBV12-3 or TRBV12-4 with TRBJ2-1; no clear D. CDR3 size: 12 residues. The ends were cut back, 10 bases at V and 0 bases at J, with 7 bases in the middle. The CDR3 sequence: CATESSYNEQFF. CDR3 coding DNA: TGTGCCACCGAGAGCTCCTACAATGAGCAGTTCTTC.

CDR3 loop: CASSPQGMNIQYF. CDR3 coding DNA: TGTGCCAGCAGTCCCCAGGGTATGAACATTCAGTACTTC. The chain recombines TRBV27 with TRBJ2-4; the D gene is possibly TRBD1 (5 bases). The CDR3 runs to 13 residues. V was trimmed by 5 bases and J by 7 bases, leaving 12 bases between them. In germline, CDR1 is MNHEY, CDR2 SMNVEV (reference sequence).

The chain combines TRBV9 with TRBJ2-1; 9 nucleotides match TRBD2. CDR1 and CDR2 (germline): SGDLS, YYNGEE. The CDR3 is made up of 15 amino acids. After removal of 1 base from V and 4 bases from J, the junction contained 3 bases not matched to a gene. CDR3 amino acids: CASSVFAGGYNEQFF. DNA for the CDR3: TGTGCCAGCAGCGTATTTGCGGGGGGGTACAATGAGCAGTTCTTC.

The rearrangement joins TRBV10-1 to TRBJ1-5; maybe TRBD1 (6 bases). The germline V gene has CDR1 WNHNN and CDR2 SYGVQD (reference sequence). The CDR3 is 13 residues long. The V and J ends lost 8 bases and 3 bases respectively, with 11 bases between them. The DNA for the CDR3 is TGCGCCAGCCCCGGACAGATCAATCAGCCCCAGCATTTT. As protein: CASPGQINQPQHF.

The chain is built from TRBV4-1 and TRBJ2-7; D is ambiguous. The V end lost 0 bases, the J end lost 3 bases, and 24 bases lay between the germline ends. Germline values: CDR1 MGHRA, CDR2 YSYEKL. There are 19 residues in the CDR3. CDR3 protein: CASSQDSAIGYAPNYEQYF. Written as DNA, the CDR3 is TGCGCCAGCAGCCAAGATTCGGCGATCGGGTATGCCCCTAACTACGAGCAGTACTTC.

CDR3 in DNA: TGCGCCAGCAGCTTGTTTGGGACACTCTCCTACGAGCAGTACTTC. Its protein product is CASSLFGTLSYEQYF. This chain joins TRBV5-1 and TRBJ2-7; D possibly corresponds to TRBD1 (6 bases). The CDR3 covers 15 residues. Germline CDR1 is SGHRS and CDR2 is YFSETQ. Trimming left V 1 base short and J 0 bases short, with 11 bases between.

This chain joins TRBV7-6 and TRBJ1-1; 8 bases are a match to TRBD1. CDR3 length: 16 amino acids. V was pared by 1 base and J by 1 base, with 5 bases of the junction left unmatched. CDR1 SGHVS and CDR2 FNYEAQ come from the germline V gene. The CDR3 sequence is CASSLEAGGWNTEAFF. CDR3 in DNA: TGTGCCAGCAGCTTAGAGGCAGGGGGCTGGAACACTGAAGCTTTCTTT.

The chain links TRBV5-1 to TRBJ1-2; 11 bases are shared with TRBD1. CDR3 length equals 17 residues. V shed 4 bases, J shed 8 bases, and the junction held 16 bases outside the gene matches. Germline CDR1 and CDR2: SGHRS and YFSETQ. CDR3 in amino acids: CASSLDGQGALYSGYTF. CDR3 DNA sequence: TGCGCCAGCAGCCTTGATGGACAGGGGGCTCTCTATTCGGGCTACACCTTC.

This sequence joins TRBV20-1 and TRBJ2-7; D is unclear. The CDR3 extends over 11 amino acids. With 1 base removed from V and 4 bases from J, the gap between germline ends came to 5 bases. Germline assignment: CDR1 DFQATT and CDR2 SNEGSKA (reference sequence). CDR3 coding DNA: TGCAGTGCTAGAGCGACATACGAGCAGTACTTC. Protein product: CSARATYEQYF.

The chain is built from TRBV6-5 and TRBJ1-1; weak D call: TRBD1 (5 bases). CDR1 and CDR2 (germline): MNHEY, SVGAGI. The CDR3 runs to 14 residues. V was trimmed by 2 bases and J by 5 bases, leaving 12 bases between them. The CDR3 loop is CASSYRPTGTEAFF. For the CDR3, the DNA is TGTGCCAGCAGTTACCGTCCTACAGGAACTGAAGCTTTCTTT.

This chain joins TRBV30 and TRBJ1-5; D remains unclear. CDR3 length: 14 amino acids. In germline, CDR1 is GTSNPN, CDR2 SVGIG (reference sequence). Trimming removed 0 bases from V and 4 bases from J, with 10 bases in between. The CDR3 sequence: CAWSVGQLNQPQHF. CDR3 DNA sequence: TGTGCCTGGAGTGTTGGGCAGCTGAATCAGCCCCAGCATTTT.

The chain uses TRBV18 and TRBJ2-7, with a possible D match to TRBD1 (5 bases). V lost 3 bases to trimming and J lost 2 bases, with 8 bases between them. In germline, CDR1 is KGHSH, CDR2 LQKENI. The CDR3 runs 13 residues. CDR3 residues: CASSPTDTYEQYF. Written as DNA, the CDR3 is TGTGCCAGCTCACCGACAGATACCTACGAGCAGTACTTC.